This T cell receptor (beta chain) was sequenced in a study of graft-versus-host responses after intestinal transplantation (dated by TCRdb to about 2021). In the study overall: The transplants that recipients received were multivisceral, liver-intestinal, or isolated intestinal. Anti-thymocyte globulin induction was given to all recipients, followed by maintenance tacrolimus and steroids for 2 to 3 years. After intestinal transplantation, graft-versus-host and host-versus-graft alloreactive T cell clones were followed in the graft, circulation and bone marrow using bulk TCR-beta CDR3 sequencing. Donor T cell macrochimerism was defined as a peak of at least 4% donor T cells among recipient peripheral blood mononuclear cells. To identify alloreactive clones, pre-transplant mixed lymphocyte reaction products were sequenced and then compared with unstimulated pre-transplant donor and recipient T cells. Rather than going through the commercial service, samples from three later patients were sequenced in-house on an Illumina MiSeq and processed with MiXCR. The cohort enrolled around 23 intestinal transplant recipients including one retransplant, and a few patients lacking pretransplant specimens were excluded. The study at large found these results: Patients with donor T cell macrochimerism had high GvH to HvG T cell clonal ratios in their allografts. Early after transplant, declines in HvG clones were associated with peak levels of circulating GvH clones. The conclusions were limited by the relatively low number and heterogeneity of the intestinal transplant patients. GvH clones were detected in recipient bone marrow, and some appeared earlier in ileal mucosa or blood, consistent with an intestinal mucosal origin.

This sample's time point label indicates: cells obtained before transplantation from donor or recipient. CD3+CD4+ and CD3+CD8+ populations were FACS-sorted from unstimulated pre-transplant donor and recipient cells taken from spleen or lymph nodes. The method behind the library was the immunoSEQ multiplex PCR assay. In most patients, genomic DNA was isolated using the Qiagen DNeasy Blood and Tissue Kit and sent frozen to Adaptive Biotechnologies for TCR sequencing. For most patients, genomic DNA was subjected to high-throughput TCR-beta CDR3 sequencing by Adaptive Biotechnologies. Regarding the original processing steps: TCR sequencing data were retrieved from Adaptive's ImmunoSEQ software for roughly 20 patients, whereas a few other patients were processed with MiXCR and VDJtools. CD4 versus CD8 sorting errors were corrected by removing sequences found in both subsets at a frequency ratio below 5:1. CDR3 nucleotide sequences shared between donor and recipient were removed because the origin of such sequences could not be assigned. To count as alloreactive, a clone needed at least 2-fold expansion over unstimulated cells and a minimum CFSE-low frequency of 0.002% (template counts) or 0.001% (read counts). Mappable clones were those detected in sequenced pre-transplant spleen, lymph node, or MLR CFSE-low populations of the donor or recipient. The cumulative frequency of alloreactive clones was calculated as a percentage of all sequences, weighted by copy number. TCRdb re-hosts the immuneACCESS table, in-frame sequences only. Its copies lack some clones; in the studies checked, an unresolved V gene accounts for under half of them, and the cause for the rest is not known. For V, J and clone size, that table is used; D and trimming come from the DNA. The sample contains tens of thousands of clones, approximately 84% of them found a single time. Of the sample, around 0.48% is held by the ten largest clones.

Remarks on this clone: The specificity of this receptor is unknown. Base qualities are missing; no much larger clone stands one base away.

The CDR3 starts with the cysteine, ends with the phenylalanine, and has 15 residues. This entry keeps only the CDR3 DNA: 45 bases, framed from base 1. The V gene is TRBV21-1 and the J gene is TRBJ1-5; the D call in the table, TRBD1, was not verified against the DNA. TRBV21-1 is given as a pseudogene. The TCR was taken from a human donor who was the organ donor for an intestinal transplant. This material consisted of unstimulated CD4+ T cells sorted from spleen or lymph node cells, taken before transplant. The sequenced DNA: TGTGCCAGCAGCAAAAAAAGACAGGGGGATCAGCCCCAGCATTTT. It specifies CASSKKRQGDQPQHF.